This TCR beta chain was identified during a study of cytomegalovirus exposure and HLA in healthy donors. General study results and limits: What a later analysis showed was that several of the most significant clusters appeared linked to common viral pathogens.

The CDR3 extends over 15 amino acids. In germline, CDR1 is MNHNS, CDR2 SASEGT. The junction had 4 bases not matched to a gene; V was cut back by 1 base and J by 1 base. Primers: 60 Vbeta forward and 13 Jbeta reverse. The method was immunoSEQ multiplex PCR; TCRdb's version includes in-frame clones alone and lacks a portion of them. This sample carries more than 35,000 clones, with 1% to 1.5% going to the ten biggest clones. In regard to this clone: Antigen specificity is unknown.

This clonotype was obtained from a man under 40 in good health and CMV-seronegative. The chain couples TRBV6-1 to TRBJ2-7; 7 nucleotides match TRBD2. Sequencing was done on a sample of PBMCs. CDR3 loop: CASSEGASGSYEQYF. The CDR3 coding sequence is TGTGCCAGCAGTGAAGGGGCTAGCGGTTCCTACGAGCAGTACTTC.